This TCR beta chain was retrieved from a study of blood T cells in healthy people across ages (dated by TCRdb to the mid-2010s). Describing the broader study: In model experiments, template switching captured about one uniquely barcoded TCR beta cDNA molecule for every two T cells. Using deep sequencing normalized with unique cDNA molecular identifiers, the study measured how TCR beta repertoire diversity changes with age. Four age groups were formed from the donors: young (average 16 years), middle-aged (around 41), aged (over 55) and long-lived (approximately 80). To avoid experimental bias, donors of different ages were distributed randomly across sequencing lanes. The study analyzed two additional independent replicas of 1 million unique cDNA reads from the same blood draw for two donors, one aged 18 to 30 and one aged 80 or older.

Summary of the overall study and its limitations: Conclusive comparison of naive and antigen-experienced compartments was prevented by the profiling of bulk unsorted PBMCs. The percentage of naive T cells measured by flow cytometry correlated strongly with observed TCR beta diversity. As age increased, observed TCR beta diversity per million T cells dropped in a roughly linear way, and a significant reduction was already evident by age approximately 40. Compared with the aged group, the long-lived group had more naive CD4+ T cells, fewer expanded clones and increased TCR diversity, a pattern suggesting age selection. Because the CMV infection status of the donors was unknown, age-related changes in expanded clonotypes may potentially have been confounded. Estimates of total diversity based on one million sequenced T cells were regarded as lower bounds and as underestimates.

About this clonotype: This clone's antigen is unknown. No much larger clone exists at a distance of one base, and base qualities are not known.

Library generation was performed with 5' RACE. Sequencer: Illumina HiSeq 2500. A second PCR of roughly 6 to 11 cycles was run with a J-beta primer mix and a sample-barcoded 5' primer. Each TCR beta cDNA molecule received a unique molecular identifier from a template-switch 5' adaptor carrying 12 random nucleotides. Each sample yielded at least 3 million CDR3-containing paired-end reads. The Mint cDNA synthesis kit, primed by a TRBC-specific oligonucleotide, was used to synthesize first-strand cDNA from all RNA. Following uracil-DNA glycosylase treatment, all cDNA underwent a first 18-cycle PCR with the universal primers M1SS and BC2_uni_R. The source study handled its data this way. Each sample was normalized by randomly selecting 1 million high-quality reads, each carrying a distinct molecular identifier. Reads sharing molecular identifiers were discarded rather than binned into consensus sequences. CDR3 identification, clonotype clustering and error correction used MiTCR with a Q25 quality threshold and the strictest error-elimination algorithm. Lower-bound total TCR beta diversity was estimated with a nonparametric unseen species model using Euler transformation. TCRdb itself trimmed the public reads at Q25 with fastp, ran MiXCR and retained productive beta chains. Rows are combined by CDR3 protein, so each entry shows the most common genes and DNA. TCRdb assigned the V and J calls; the authors' analysis was not used. This sample holds fewer than 1.5 million distinct CDR3 sequences; 42% were observed only once. Roughly 7.7% of the sample goes to the ten largest clones.

The donors were a few dozen Caucasian individuals from Russia, aged about 6 to 95 years, who were systemically healthy. Each donor gave ten milliliters of peripheral blood, drawn into EDTA-treated Vacutainer tubes. PBMCs were isolated by Ficoll-Paque density-gradient centrifugation, with at least 7 million obtained per sample. Total RNA was extracted from PBMCs with Trizol reagent, with at least 6 micrograms obtained per sample. The percentages of naive CD45RAhigh/CD27high T cells were determined by flow cytometry on a PBMC aliquot from every donor. From a lookup of the germline V gene (reference sequence), CDR1 and CDR2 are GTSNPN and SVGIG. The CDR3 has 12 amino acids, counting the end cysteine and phenylalanine. Of all the DNA, just the CDR3 is kept, 36 bases in frame from base 1.

The specimen was blood. This TCR was sampled from a woman aged 18-35 years in good health. The rearrangement joined TRBV30 to TRBJ2-1, with the D gene not clear enough to name. The J call could be wrong; TRBJ2-7 is a better fit for the DNA end. The sequence in DNA is TGTGCCTGGAGCGCCGGCAACTACGAGCAGTACTTC. Its protein reads: CAWSAGNYEQYF.